A single sample is the source of the 27 T cell receptor beta chains below, sequenced in a study of blood T cell repertoires in COVID-19. Profiling relied on immunoSEQ multiplex PCR, and the TCRdb table lists in-frame clones only, not all of them. This sample has under 200,000 clones, with about four fifths found just once. The specimen sequenced was peripheral blood. The receptors here all came from a man between 70 and 80 years old with active or convalescent COVID-19.

The V call is TRBV13, the J call TRBJ1-6; D remains ambiguous. The CDR3 contains 14 residues. Germline loops: CDR1 PRHDT, CDR2 FYEKMQ (reference sequence). V gave up 6 bases and J gave up 7 bases, with 13 bases separating them. Here the CDR3 DNA reads TGTGCCAGCAGTCCTGTGGCGAGGAATTCACCCCTCCACTTT. This gives the protein CASSPVARNSPLHF.

This rearrangement joins TRBV5-1 to TRBJ2-5; 10 bases are shared with TRBD2. Germline V lookup: CDR1 SGHRS, CDR2 YFSETQ. The CDR3 is 16 amino acids. V lost 0 bases, J lost 4 bases, and 6 bases stayed unmatched. The CDR3 DNA reads TGCGCCAGCAGCTTGGCGAATAGCGGGGGGACAGAGACCCAGTACTTC. It yields the protein CASSLANSGGTETQYF.

V gene TRBV15 combines with J gene TRBJ1-2; TRBD1 matches at 7 bases. CDR1 and CDR2 from the germline V gene are LNHNV and YYDKDF (reference sequence). The CDR3 totals 13 residues. The V segment lost 1 base and the J segment 4 bases; nucleotides outside the gene matches: 0. CDR3 bases: TGTGCCACCAGCAGAGGGACAGGCTATGGCTACACCTTC. Translated, it gives CATSRGTGYGYTF.

The DNA for the CDR3 is TGTGCCAGCAGTCCTACTACCACAGGGGGCTACACCTTC. Its protein is CASSPTTTGGYTF. This chain joins TRBV11-2 and TRBJ1-2; a possible D gene is TRBD1 (6 bases). The CDR3 loop spans 13 amino acids. Germline CDR1 reads SGHAT; CDR2 reads FQNNGV. The V and J ends lost 6 bases and 8 bases respectively, with 16 bases between them.

J is TRBJ2-2 and V is TRBV5-1; 7 bases map to TRBD1. The J segment lost 0 bases and the V segment lost 4 bases, leaving 3 bases of the junction unmatched. The CDR3 contains 15 residues. Germline CDR1 SGHRS, CDR2 YFSETQ. In DNA, the CDR3 is TGCGCCAGCAGCAAAGGGGGCGCGAACACCGGGGAGCTGTTTTTT. This gives the protein CASSKGGANTGELFF.

This chain joins TRBV6-5 and TRBJ1-4, with 8 bases matching TRBD1. After removal of 7 bases from V and 6 bases from J, the junction contained 10 bases not matched to a gene. Looked up from germline, CDR1 is MNHEY and CDR2 is SVGAGI. This CDR3 has 15 amino acids. The CDR3 bases are TGTGCCAGCATCAGGACAGGGTATGGAGATGAAAAACTGTTTTTT. This translates into CASIRTGYGDEKLFF.

The gene calls are TRBV4-3 and TRBJ1-1; possible D gene TRBD1, 6 bases. The V and J ends lost 5 bases and 6 bases respectively, with 10 bases between them. Germline CDR1 and CDR2: LGHNA and YSLEER. The CDR3 is 12 amino acids. For the CDR3, the DNA is TGCGCCAGCAGCACGGACAGCTCTGAAGCTTTCTTT. Encoded protein: CASSTDSSEAFF.

The chain carries TRBV4-3 and TRBJ2-1; D remains ambiguous. In germline, CDR1 is LGHNA, CDR2 YSLEER. Trimming left V 0 bases short and J 7 bases short, with 16 bases between. This CDR3 contains 16 residues. The CDR3 region has the DNA TGCGCCAGCAGCCAAGATTACTACTCGCACGGGAATGAGCAGTTCTTC. This gives the protein CASSQDYYSHGNEQFF.

The chain recombines TRBV7-9 with TRBJ2-3, with TRBD2 matching over 15 bases. The CDR3 loop spans 15 amino acids. In germline, CDR1 is SEHNR, CDR2 FQNEAQ (reference sequence). V gave up 5 bases and J gave up 6 bases; unmatched junction bases: 3. The CDR3 is CASSPGLAGGDTQYF. The CDR3 DNA reads TGTGCCAGCAGCCCGGGACTAGCGGGAGGCGATACGCAGTATTTT.

The chain links TRBV6-2 or TRBV6-3 to TRBJ1-4; 7 nucleotides line up with TRBD1. The J segment lost 6 bases and the V segment lost 5 bases, leaving 15 bases of the junction unmatched. The CDR3 runs 17 residues. The V gene's germline CDR1 is MNHEY and CDR2 SVGEGT. The CDR3 nucleotides are TGTGCCAGCAGTACAGACAGGGATCCCACAGTTTATGAAAAACTGTTTTTT. Its translation is CASSTDRDPTVYEKLFF.

Note on this clone: Distinct nucleotide sequences in the sample also encode this CDR3. This sequence joins TRBV18 and TRBJ1-5; 9 bases map to TRBD1. The CDR3 runs to 14 residues. The germline V gene has CDR1 KGHSH and CDR2 LQKENI. The trim removed 3 bases at V and 4 bases at J, leaving 1 base unmatched. In DNA, the CDR3 is TGTGCCAGCTCACCGGGGACAGGGAATCAGCCCCAGCATTTT. As protein: CASSPGTGNQPQHF.

The chain is built from TRBV5-4 and TRBJ2-2; 12 bases align to TRBD2. CDR1 is SGHNT, CDR2 YYREEE, per germline (reference sequence). This CDR3 has 18 amino acids. Trimming cost V 2 bases and J 5 bases; bases outside gene matches: 10. CDR3 in DNA: TGTGCCAGCAGCTTCTGGCCTAGCGGGAGGGCTCTGACCGGGGAGCTGTTTTTT. Translating gives CASSFWPSGRALTGELFF.

This chain joins TRBV10-3 and TRBJ1-1; D possibly corresponds to TRBD1 (6 bases). This CDR3 comprises 13 residues. From germline, CDR1 is ENHRY and CDR2 SYGVKD. With 6 bases removed from V and 3 bases from J, the gap between germline ends came to 11 bases. The CDR3 protein is CAISNRVDTEAFF. The CDR3 DNA is TGTGCCATCAGCAACAGGGTCGACACTGAAGCTTTCTTT.

The chain joins TRBV25-1 to TRBJ2-1, with TRBD1 identical over 8 bases. Germline V CDR1 and CDR2: MGHDK, SYGVNS. This CDR3 comprises 15 residues. V shed 7 bases, J shed 8 bases, and the junction held 13 bases outside the gene matches. The CDR3 coding sequence is TGTGCCAGCAATACCGGGACAGGCTTTCGGCATGAGCAGTTCTTC. Residues: CASNTGTGFRHEQFF.

This clone has just one count. The chain carries TRBV28 and TRBJ1-5; possibly TRBD1 for D (5 bases). Germline V gene sequence: CDR1 MDHEN, CDR2 SYDVKM. The ends were cut back, 5 bases at V and 3 bases at J, with 14 bases in the middle. The CDR3 spans 15 residues. In nucleotides, the CDR3 is TGTGCCAGCAGTACCCCGGACACGTTCAATCAGCCCCAGCATTTT. Translated, it gives CASSTPDTFNQPQHF.

This chain uses TRBV19 with TRBJ1-4; tentative D call: TRBD1 (5 bases). The V gene's germline CDR1 is LNHDA and CDR2 SQIVND (reference sequence). The V end was cut by 10 bases, the J end by 8 bases, with 17 bases between. The CDR3 consists of 13 residues. The CDR3 DNA reads TGTGCCATCTCAGGAGGGGTAGGCGAAAAACTGTTTTTT. Translated: CAISGGVGEKLFF.

V and J are TRBV29-1 and TRBJ1-2, with D possibly TRBD1 on 5 matching bases. V gave up 6 bases and J gave up 6 bases, with 23 bases separating them. Germline V gene lookup returns CDR1 SQVTM and CDR2 ANQGSEA. The CDR3 contains 15 residues. In nucleotides, the CDR3 is TGCAGCGTCGATCGGTACGGTTCGGGGGAGAATGGCTACACCTTC. Translated: CSVDRYGSGENGYTF.

V is TRBV12-3 or TRBV12-4 and J is TRBJ2-7; D is perhaps TRBD2 (6 bases). The CDR3 loop spans 13 amino acids. The germline V and J ends were trimmed by 7 bases and 6 bases, with 16 bases remaining between them. This CDR3 is CASTEGRSLEQYF. The CDR3 nucleotides are TGTGCCAGCACGGAGGGTCGCTCTCTCGAGCAGTACTTC.

This chain joins TRBV19 and TRBJ1-4, with TRBD1 matching over 7 bases. CDR1 LNHDA and CDR2 SQIVND come from the germline V gene (reference sequence). The V and J ends lost 4 bases and 7 bases, in that order; junction bases with no gene match: 9. This CDR3 has 15 residues. The CDR3 DNA follows: TGTGCCAGTAGTACACCGGAACAGGGGAGTGAAAAACTGTTTTTT. Translation gives CASSTPEQGSEKLFF. The variable domain in full, with the rest retrieved from reference TRBV19 and TRBJ1-4, is DGGITQSPKYLFRKEGQNVTLSCEQNLNHDAMYWYRQDPGQGLRLIYYSQIVNDFQKGDIAEGYSVSREKKESFPLTVTSAQKNPTAFYLCASSTPEQGSEKLFFGSGTQLSVL.

With respect to this clone: Other DNA variants within this sample encode the same CDR3. This chain links TRBV30 with TRBJ1-2; 8 bases match TRBD1. The CDR3 totals 14 residues. Germline-derived CDR1 and CDR2 are GTSNPN and SVGIG (reference sequence). Germline trimming cut 0 bases from V and 5 bases from J; bases unmatched to any gene: 5. The CDR3 DNA is TGTGCCTGGAGTGTACAGGGGGTAGGTTATGGCTACACCTTC. It translates to CAWSVQGVGYGYTF.

This chain connects TRBV5-4 to TRBJ1-1; the match to TRBD1 covers 8 bases. Trimming at V came to 5 bases and at J to 3 bases, leaving 12 bases not matched to a gene. Germline V lookup: CDR1 SGHNT, CDR2 YYREEE (reference sequence). CDR3 size: 16 residues. The CDR3 loop reads CASREGTGVTYTEAFF. The DNA for the CDR3 is TGTGCCAGCAGGGAAGGGACAGGAGTCACATACACTGAAGCTTTCTTT.

The V and J genes are TRBV6-5 and TRBJ2-7; D is unclear. From germline, CDR1 is MNHEY and CDR2 SVGAGI. Trimming pared 5 bases from V and 7 bases from J, leaving 15 bases between. The CDR3 runs 13 residues. The CDR3 sequence: CASSNLGFGEQYF. DNA of the CDR3: TGTGCCAGCAGTAACCTCGGGTTTGGGGAGCAGTACTTC.

This clone was recorded only once. The chain recombines TRBV13 with TRBJ2-7, with TRBD1 identical over 12 bases. V shed 5 bases and J 2 bases; nucleotides not matched to a gene: 4. The CDR3 consists of 15 residues. CDR1 is PRHDT and CDR2 is FYEKMQ in the germline V gene (reference sequence). The CDR3 DNA reads as TGTGCCAGCAGCCAGGGACAGGGGGCCACCTACGAGCAGTACTTC. Amino acid sequence: CASSQGQGATYEQYF. The full variable domain, its missing parts supplied by reference TRBV13 and TRBJ2-7, is AAGVIQSPRHLIKEKRETATLKCYPIPRHDTVYWYQQGPGQDPQFLISFYEKMQSDKGSIPDRFSAQQFSDYHSELNMSSLELGDSALYFCASSQGQGATYEQYFGPGTRLTVT.

This sequence joins TRBV2 and TRBJ2-5; 10 bases fit TRBD2. J was trimmed by 6 bases and V by 2 bases; bases with no gene match: 6. Germline CDR1 and CDR2: SNHLY and FYNNEI. CDR3 length: 15 residues. The CDR3 region is CASSELAGDLKTQYF. The DNA of the CDR3 is TGTGCCAGCAGTGAACTAGCGGGGGACCTGAAGACCCAGTACTTC. The whole variable domain, filled in from reference TRBV2 and TRBJ2-5, reads EPEVTQTPSHQVTQMGQEVILRCVPISNHLYFYWYRQILGQKVEFLVSFYNNEISEKSEIFDDQFSVERPDGSNFTLKIRSTKLEDSAMYFCASSELAGDLKTQYFGPGTRLLVL.

This chain connects TRBV7-2 to TRBJ1-2; a weak D match, TRBD1 (5 bases). The germline V and J ends were trimmed by 5 bases and 4 bases, with 14 bases remaining between them. The CDR3 totals 14 residues. Germline-derived CDR1 and CDR2 are SGHTA and FQGNSA. The CDR3 loop reads CASSAGVGPYGYTF. The CDR3 DNA is TGTGCCAGCAGCGCGGGGGTGGGTCCCTATGGCTACACCTTC.

The J gene is TRBJ2-7, the V gene TRBV6-5; D not resolved. There are 14 residues in the CDR3. Trimming removed 2 bases from V and 7 bases from J, with 15 bases in between. Germline assignment: CDR1 MNHEY and CDR2 SVGAGI. The CDR3 bases are TGTGCCAGCAGTTACGACGCCCGCCGGGTAGAGCAGTACTTC. The encoded protein is CASSYDARRVEQYF.

The chain recombines TRBV12-3 or TRBV12-4 with TRBJ2-3; D remains unclear. The length of the CDR3 is 13 residues. V lost 3 bases to trimming and J lost 6 bases, with 10 bases between them. The CDR3 bases are TGTGCCAGCAGTTTTGAGGTTTCGGATACGCAGTATTTT. It codes for CASSFEVSDTQYF.